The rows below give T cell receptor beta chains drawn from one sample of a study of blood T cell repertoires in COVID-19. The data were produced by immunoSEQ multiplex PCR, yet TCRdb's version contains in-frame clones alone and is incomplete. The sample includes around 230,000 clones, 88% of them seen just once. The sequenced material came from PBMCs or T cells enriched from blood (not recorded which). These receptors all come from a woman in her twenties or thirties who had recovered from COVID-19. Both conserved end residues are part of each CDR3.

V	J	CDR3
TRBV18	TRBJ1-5	CASSPGTHDQPQHF
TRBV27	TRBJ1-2	CASSSLTGKDGYTF
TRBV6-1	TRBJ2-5	CASSVVSSGGQETQYF
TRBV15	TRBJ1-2	CATSRFGLRQGALNYGYTF
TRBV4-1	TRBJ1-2	CASSQEQGAGGYTF
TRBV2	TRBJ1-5	CASSGLRGGPQHF
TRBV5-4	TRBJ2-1	CASSFTGVEQFF
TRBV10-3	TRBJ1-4	CAIRPGGTNEKLFF
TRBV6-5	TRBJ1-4	CASSYSGHPNEKLFF
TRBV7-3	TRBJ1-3	CASSLTGGQNGNTIYF
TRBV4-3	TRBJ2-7	CASSQDRGSSEQYF
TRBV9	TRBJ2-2	CASSADPVAGAGTGELFF
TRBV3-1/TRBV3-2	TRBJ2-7	CASSQAGTGTYEQYF
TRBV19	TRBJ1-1	CASSIPGTEAFF
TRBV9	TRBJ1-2	CASSVEGLGYTF
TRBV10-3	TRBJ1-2	CAISPDREKGYTF
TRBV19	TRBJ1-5	CASSIGQNQPQHF
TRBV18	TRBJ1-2	CASSPDINGGYGYTF
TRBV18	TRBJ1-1	CASSLNRQEMNTEAFF
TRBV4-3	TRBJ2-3	CASSQRQGFRSDTQYF
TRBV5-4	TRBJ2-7	CASSWDRGGEQYF
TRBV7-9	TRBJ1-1	CASSFYLQGGTEAFF
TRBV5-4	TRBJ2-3	CASSLAGSTDTQYF
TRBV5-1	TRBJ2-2	CASSLAETSGVVAGELFF
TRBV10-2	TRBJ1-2	CASKGIRRDYGYTF
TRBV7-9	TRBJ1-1	CASSSTGMNTEAFF
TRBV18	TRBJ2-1	CASSPMDSQFF
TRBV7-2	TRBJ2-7	CASGPGGGYEQYF
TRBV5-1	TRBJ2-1	CASSLSGGPRDEQFF
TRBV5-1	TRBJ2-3	CASSLAGTSVRADTQYF
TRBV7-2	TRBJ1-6	CASSMSSYNSPLHF
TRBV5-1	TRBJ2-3	CASSSGLAGGITDTQYF
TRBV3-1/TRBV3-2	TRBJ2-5	CASSERTRTQETQYF
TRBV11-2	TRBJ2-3	CASSRAGGPSTDTQYF
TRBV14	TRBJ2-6	CASSPRGSSGANVLTF
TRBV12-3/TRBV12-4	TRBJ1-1	CASSLSPTERAFF
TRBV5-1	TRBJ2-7	CASSLGLAGSTYEQYF
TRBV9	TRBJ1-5	CASSVEGSNQPQHF
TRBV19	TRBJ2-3	CASSIGGGHTDTQYF
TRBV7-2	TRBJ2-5	CASSLNGGVRETQYF
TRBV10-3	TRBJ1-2	CAISEGFKAGDGYTF
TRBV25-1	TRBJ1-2	CASSEPGTGESYGYTF
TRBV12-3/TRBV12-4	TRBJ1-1	CASSLRGDTEAFF
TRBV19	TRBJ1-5	CASSSPFTRSIGASNQPQHF
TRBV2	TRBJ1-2	CASSPQGKGYTF